What follows describes a single T cell receptor (beta chain). The data belong to a study of T cell responses to AZD1222 COVID-19 vaccine. Profiled with immunoSEQ multiplex PCR; TCRdb holds only in-frame clones, not every one. The table records 150,000 or so clones, 90% to 95% of them present only once. This CDR3 has 14 residues. Germline-derived CDR1 and CDR2 are MNHEY and SMNVEV (reference sequence). V was clipped by 5 bases and J by 5 bases; unmatched bases: 4. The sequencing used peripheral blood, collected on day 0 of AZD1222 vaccination. V is TRBV27 and J is TRBJ1-5; 9 bases are shared with TRBD1. The clonotype originates from an adult in good health. CDR3 coding DNA: TGTGCCAGCAGTCGGACAGGGGACTATCAGCCCCAGCATTTT. This translates into CASSRTGDYQPQHF.